A selection of T cell receptor beta chains follows, all from one sample in a study of shared clonotypes between healthy human individuals. Measured with immunoSEQ multiplex PCR; TCRdb has only the in-frame clones, and not every one. Seen here are around 1.9 million clones, around 95% observed once, and the top ten hold about 1.7%. Sequenced: naive CD8+ T cells from PBMCs. The receptors derive from a man between 18 and 29 years old in good health. Some clones in this sample may be carry-over from other donors' samples. Both conserved end residues are part of each CDR3. A D gene is named only where the DNA matches it firmly. Size is stated for part of the rows, as once, few or many counts, or as a class when the clone is expanded.

NA | TRBJ1-4 | TRBV6-5 | NA | TGTGCCAGCGGTGTTCGGGGGCGAAGTGAAAAACTGTTTTTT | CASGVRGRSEKLFF
NA | TRBJ2-1 | TRBV7-9 | TRBD1 | TGTGCCAGCAGCCCGCAGGGGGCTTCCTACAATGAGCAGTTCTTC | CASSPQGASYNEQFF
NA | TRBJ1-5 | TRBV29-1 | NA | TGCAGCGTTCGCAAAGAGCAGAATCAGCCCCAGCATTTT | CSVRKEQNQPQHF
NA | TRBJ2-3 | TRBV11-2 | NA | TGTGCCAGCAGCCTATGGCTGGATACGCAGTATTTT | CASSLWLDTQYF
NA | TRBJ1-2 | TRBV27 | NA | TGTGCCAGCAGCCCTCGGACAGCGGTTGGCTACACCTTC | CASSPRTAVGYTF
NA | TRBJ2-6 | TRBV2 | NA | TGTGCCAGCAGTGAAGGACAGACCTCTGGGGCCAACGTCCTGACTTTC | CASSEGQTSGANVLTF
NA | TRBJ1-3 | TRBV6-1 | NA | TGTGCCAGCAGTGAACAGGCCCCAGGCTCTGGAAACACCATATATTTT | CASSEQAPGSGNTIYF
NA | TRBJ2-6 | TRBV28 | NA | TGTGCCAGCACCTCCTTTGGGTTAAGGTCCGACTCTGGGGCCAACGTCCTGACTTTC | CASTSFGLRSDSGANVLTF
NA | TRBJ1-4 | TRBV7-2 | NA | TGTGCCAGCAGCCCGGTAGTGGGTTCAGCTAATGAAAAACTGTTTTTT | CASSPVVGSANEKLFF
NA | TRBJ1-1 | TRBV6-5 | NA | TGTGCCAGCAGTTACCTGGGGACTGAAGCTTTCTTT | CASSYLGTEAFF
NA | TRBJ1-2 | TRBV15 | NA | TGTGCCACCAGCAGAGATAGTTCGATTGGCTACACCTTC | CATSRDSSIGYTF
NA | TRBJ2-6 | TRBV19 | TRBD2 | TGTGCCAGTAGTACCCCTAAAGGACCTAGCGGGACTACACCCTCCTCTGGGGCCAACGTCCTGACTTTC | CASSTPKGPSGTTPSSGANVLTF
NA | TRBJ2-1 | TRBV2 | TRBD2 | TGTGCCAGCAGTGAATTCCCGGGAGGGCCCATGGGTGAGCAGTTCTTC | CASSEFPGGPMGEQFF
NA | TRBJ1-2 | TRBV4-3 | NA | TGCGCCAGCAGCCAAGAGGTCCGGACAGCTTTCAGCTATGGCTACACCTTC | CASSQEVRTAFSYGYTF
NA | TRBJ2-7 | TRBV14 | TRBD2 | TGTGCCAGCAGCCGGGGACTAACCTACGAGCAGTACTTC | CASSRGLTYEQYF
NA | TRBJ2-6 | TRBV27 | NA | TGTGCCAGCAGTCCCCTCCCATCCGGGGCCAACGTCCTGACTTTC | CASSPLPSGANVLTF
NA | TRBJ1-5 | TRBV6-5 | TRBD1 | TGTGACCGACCAGCAAGGGGACAGGGAGCCCAGCCCCAGCATTTT | CDRPARGQGAQPQHF
NA | TRBJ1-1 | TRBV5-1 | NA | TGCGCCAGCAGCGAACGACTCGGTATGAACACTGAAGCTTTCTTT | CASSERLGMNTEAFF
once | TRBJ2-3 | TRBV19 | NA | TGTGCCAGTAGCCTCTGGGCTACAGATACGCAGTATTTT | CASSLWATDTQYF
NA | TRBJ2-7 | TRBV27 | NA | TGTGCCAGCAGTGCCAGATTGGGGGGCTACGAGCAGTACTTC | CASSARLGGYEQYF
once | TRBJ2-7 | TRBV6-5 | TRBD2 | TGTGCCAGCAGTCCACTAGCGGGATCCTACGAGCAGTACTTC | CASSPLAGSYEQYF
NA | TRBJ2-1 | TRBV27 | TRBD2 | TGTGCCAGCAGTCTGGCGGGAGGCTACAATGAGCAGTTCTTC | CASSLAGGYNEQFF
NA | TRBJ2-7 | TRBV28 | NA | TGTGCCAGCAGAGGGGGACTTTACGAGCAGTACTTC | CASRGGLYEQYF
once | TRBJ1-5 | TRBV15 | NA | TGTGCCACCAGCAGAGCAAGGTCGAGCAATCAGCCCCAGCATTTT | CATSRARSSNQPQHF
NA | TRBJ2-2 | TRBV9 | NA | TGTGCCAGCAGCGTAGACGGGAGTGCCGGGGAGCTGTTTTTT | CASSVDGSAGELFF
NA | TRBJ2-5 | TRBV7-9 | NA | TGTGCCAGCACCCCCTATGTGACGTCTGGACAGACCCAGTACTTC | CASTPYVTSGQTQYF
NA | TRBJ1-1 | TRBV6-5 | NA | TGTGCCAGCAGTTACTCAAGCCCCAGATTAAACACTGAAGCTTTCTTT | CASSYSSPRLNTEAFF
NA | TRBJ2-7 | TRBV19 | TRBD1 | TGTGCCAGTAGTATTGCCGCACAGGGGGCGTACGAGCAGTACTTC | CASSIAAQGAYEQYF
NA | TRBJ2-1 | TRBV27 | TRBD2 | TGTGCCAGCGGGCGACTAGCGGGCCTCAATGAGCAGTTCTTC | CASGRLAGLNEQFF
NA | TRBJ2-1 | TRBV5-5 | NA | TGTGCCAGCAGCGTCTCTAGCTCTAGTGAGCAGTTCTTC | CASSVSSSSEQFF
NA | TRBJ2-1 | TRBV27 | TRBD1 | TGTGCCAGCTCCGCCGGGACAGGGGGCCATGAGCAGTTCTTC | CASSAGTGGHEQFF
NA | TRBJ2-7 | TRBV5-5 | NA | TGTGCCAGCAGCGCTAATCCTAGCGATCGCTCCTACGAGCAGTACTTC | CASSANPSDRSYEQYF
NA | TRBJ2-1 | TRBV7-6 | TRBD2 | TGTGCCAGCAGCCTAGCGGGAGGCTACAATGAGCAGTTCTTC | CASSLAGGYNEQFF
NA | TRBJ2-1 | TRBV7-6 | TRBD1 | TGTGCCAGCAGCTCCGGGACAGGGGGGTACAATGAGCAGTTCTTC | CASSSGTGGYNEQFF
NA | TRBJ1-1 | TRBV4-3 | TRBD1 | TGCGCCAGCAGCCAAGATCGGGGGACAGGGGTGCGAACTGAAGCTTTCTTT | CASSQDRGTGVRTEAFF
NA | TRBJ2-7 | TRBV29-1 | NA | TGCAGCGTTCTCGGCACAGGGCGAAGCTCCTACGAGCAGTACTTC | CSVLGTGRSSYEQYF
NA | TRBJ1-1 | TRBV6-6 | NA | TGTGCCAGCAGCCACCCGGAGACTGAAGCTTTCTTT | CASSHPETEAFF
NA | TRBJ2-1 | TRBV7-6 | NA | TGTGCCAGCCCGAACAATCGAGCCCAGCGGGTCGATGAGCAGTTCTTC | CASPNNRAQRVDEQFF
NA | TRBJ1-3 | TRBV7-9 | NA | TGTGCCAGCAGCTTAGCCTTGGGAAACACCATATATTTT | CASSLALGNTIYF
NA | TRBJ2-7 | TRBV5-1 | NA | TGCGCCAGCAGCTTGGGGTTATGGGCAGCGGACTCCTACGAGCAGTACTTC | CASSLGLWAADSYEQYF
NA | TRBJ2-3 | TRBV13 | TRBD2 | TGTGCCAGCAGCTACCAGACTAGCGGGACATCCACAGATACGCAGTATTTT | CASSYQTSGTSTDTQYF
NA | TRBJ2-1 | TRBV19 | NA | TGTGCCAGTAGTATAATGGGCAATGAGCAGTTCTTC | CASSIMGNEQFF
NA | TRBJ2-1 | TRBV28 | TRBD1 | TGTGCCAGCAGACTCTATGCCGGGACAGGGGTTCCCTATGAGCAGTTCTTC | CASRLYAGTGVPYEQFF
NA | TRBJ2-7 | TRBV6-5 | NA | TGTGCCAGCAGTTACTCAGGGGGGATCTCCTACGAGCAGTACTTC | CASSYSGGISYEQYF
once | TRBJ2-7 | TRBV4-3 | NA | TGCGCCAGCAGCCAAGGAACGGGAGCAATTTACGAGCAGTACTTC | CASSQGTGAIYEQYF
NA | TRBJ2-1 | TRBV9 | NA | TGTGCCAGCAGCGTCCGGGACATCCATGAGCAGTTCTTC | CASSVRDIHEQFF
NA | TRBJ2-3 | TRBV9 | NA | TGTGCCAGCAGCCCGAGGGCCGGGGAGCGGGGCACAGATACGCAGTATTTT | CASSPRAGERGTDTQYF
NA | TRBJ2-7 | TRBV7-9 | TRBD1 | TGTGCCAGCAGCCCAGGACAGGGTTCCTCCTACGAGCAGTACTTC | CASSPGQGSSYEQYF
NA | TRBJ2-7 | TRBV6-6 | TRBD2 | TGTGCCAGCAGCCGAACCGGGACTAGCCCCTTAGAGCAGTACTTC | CASSRTGTSPLEQYF
NA | TRBJ2-1 | TRBV7-9 | NA | TGTGCCAGCAGATCCGGGACGGCCGCTTACAATGAGCAGTTCTTC | CASRSGTAAYNEQFF
NA | TRBJ2-1 | TRBV6-1 | NA | TGTGCCAGCAGTGAAGGGGTTGAGCAGTTCTTC | CASSEGVEQFF
NA | TRBJ2-1 | TRBV28 | NA | TGTGCCAGCAGTCCGCAGGGGGGGAGCGATGAGCAGTTCTTC | CASSPQGGSDEQFF
NA | TRBJ1-2 | TRBV10-3 | NA | TGTGCCATCAGTTTTGAAACAGGACCTCGGGGCTACACCTTC | CAISFETGPRGYTF
once | TRBJ2-5 | TRBV9 | NA | TGTGCCAGCAGTGCTCGGGACCAGACCCAAGAGACCCAGTACTTC | CASSARDQTQETQYF